The source of this T cell receptor beta chain is a study of blood T cell repertoires in COVID-19. About the study: Samples representing acute and convalescent COVID-19 were sourced from the United States, Italy and Spain.

Sequencing was performed with immunoSEQ multiplex PCR; in TCRdb, only in-frame clones are kept and a portion is missing. The sample contains some 78,000 clones, about 92% of which appear only once. The germline V gene encodes CDR1 WNHNN and CDR2 SYGVQD (reference sequence). Between the trimmed V and J ends, which lost 7 bases and 2 bases, there was a span of 15 bases. CDR3 length equals 14 residues. This clone has a handful of counts. The sample comprised peripheral blood. The sequence came from a woman aged 50 to 60 in a cohort sampled during active COVID-19. The chain carries TRBV10-1 and TRBJ2-7, with D maybe TRBD1 (5 bases). The CDR3 is CASIVAGHTYEQYF. CDR3 DNA sequence: TGCGCCAGCATTGTGGCAGGGCATACCTACGAGCAGTACTTC.